One TCR beta chain is described in this entry. This entry belongs to a study of blood T cell repertoires in COVID-19. Clones were read by immunoSEQ multiplex PCR, and TCRdb kept only the in-frame ones, dropping some. Here the sample spans 250,000 to 350,000 clones, roughly 80% being singletons. What was sequenced was peripheral blood. The TCR originated in a human donor with COVID-19, enrolled during active disease. The donor label of this sample is uncertain.

The CDR3 DNA reads as TGTGCCAGCAGCTCTACCCGGACAGCCAGCTCCTACGAGCAGTACTTC. Translating it yields CASSSTRTASSYEQYF. This sequence joins TRBV9 and TRBJ2-7, with a possible D match to TRBD1 (6 bases). Trimming removed 4 bases at V and 0 bases at J, with 17 bases between. CDR1 SGDLS and CDR2 YYNGEE come from the germline V gene. CDR3 length: 16 amino acids.